This is a list of T cell receptor beta chains from one sample in a study of cytomegalovirus exposure and HLA in healthy donors. Assay: immunoSEQ multiplex PCR; the TCRdb copy retains only in-frame clones and omits some. This table has roughly 140,000 clones, around nine tenths appearing once. Sequences were obtained from PBMCs. Receptors were obtained from a young man in good health and CMV-seropositive. CDR3s include the opening cysteine and the closing phenylalanine or tryptophan. The D gene is left open where the match is weak. Clone size is not always given. Where it is, it says once, few, many or a class for expanded clones.

v_gene	d_gene	j_gene	abundance	CDR3nt	CDR3aa
TRBV28	TRBD2	TRBJ2-2	once	TGTGCCAGCAGGGGGATGGCGGGGGGGAGTAGGGAGCTGTTTTTT	CASRGMAGGSRELFF
TRBV27	TRBD2	TRBJ2-2	NA	TGTGCCAGCAGTTTATCACTAGCGGGAGGGCCGGGGCGGACCGGGGAGCTGTTTTTT	CASSLSLAGGPGRTGELFF
TRBV30	NA	TRBJ2-1	NA	TGTGCCTGGACAGAGGGAGCAAGCTCCTACAATGAGCAGTTCTTC	CAWTEGASSYNEQFF
TRBV6-5	TRBD2	TRBJ2-2	NA	TGTGCCAGCAGTTTGGGAGGGAGGACCGGGGAGCTGTTTTTT	CASSLGGRTGELFF
TRBV9	TRBD2	TRBJ2-5	NA	TGTGCCAGCAGCGTAGGTAGCGGGCTTGGGGAGACCCAGTACTTC	CASSVGSGLGETQYF
TRBV10-2	TRBD1	TRBJ2-5	NA	TGCGCCAGCAGATGGACAGGGGGACAAGAGACCCAGTACTTC	CASRWTGGQETQYF
TRBV19	NA	TRBJ1-4	NA	TGTGCCAGTAGTGCGACCGGGACTTTTAATGAAAAACTGTTTTTT	CASSATGTFNEKLFF
TRBV13	TRBD1	TRBJ1-6	NA	TGTGCCAGCAGCTCCATCTCACCGACAGGGGATAATTCACCCCTCCACTTT	CASSSISPTGDNSPLHF
TRBV11-2	NA	TRBJ1-2	NA	TGTGCCAGCAGCTTAGATCTGTTGGGTCGGGGCTATGGCTACACCTTC	CASSLDLLGRGYGYTF
TRBV7-2	NA	TRBJ1-5	NA	TGTGCCAGCAGCTTAGGAGTTACGAGCAATCAGCCCCAGCATTTT	CASSLGVTSNQPQHF
TRBV6-5	NA	TRBJ1-2	NA	TGTGCCAGCAGTTACGACAGAGCAGAGAGGGGCTACACCTTC	CASSYDRAERGYTF
TRBV5-1	NA	TRBJ1-1	once	TGCGCCAGCAGGCAGGGGATTGGGGCTGAAGCTTTCTTT	CASRQGIGAEAFF
TRBV30	TRBD1	TRBJ1-3	NA	TGTGCCTGGAGTAGACAGGGGAACACCATATATTTT	CAWSRQGNTIYF
TRBV6-6	NA	TRBJ2-7	NA	TGTGCCAGCAGTTATGGGGCAGGGATTACCTACGAGCAGTACTTC	CASSYGAGITYEQYF
TRBV5-1	TRBD2	TRBJ2-3	NA	TGCGCCAGCAGCGGGGAGACTAGCGGGGGTGATACGCAGTATTTT	CASSGETSGGDTQYF
TRBV5-1	NA	TRBJ2-7	once	TGCGCCAGTCGGGACACGCAAAAGGGGTTGTTATACGAGCAGTACTTC	CASRDTQKGLLYEQYF
TRBV4-1	TRBD1	TRBJ2-2	NA	TGCGCCAGCAGCCAAGAACCGGGACAGGGGAACACCGGGGAGCTGTTTTTT	CASSQEPGQGNTGELFF
TRBV29-1	NA	TRBJ1-1	NA	TGCAGCGTTGCACAGATAAACACTGAAGCTTTCTTT	CSVAQINTEAFF
TRBV29-1	NA	TRBJ2-3	once	TGCAGCGTTGTCTCCCCGGGGGTCGCAGATACGCAGTATTTT	CSVVSPGVADTQYF
TRBV15	NA	TRBJ2-7	NA	TGTGCCACCAGCAGGCTTGGGGGGACCTCCTACGAGCAGTACTTC	CATSRLGGTSYEQYF
TRBV5-5	TRBD1	TRBJ1-5	NA	TGTGCCAGCAGCCTCCGGACAGGGGGAACTCAGCCCCAGCATTTT	CASSLRTGGTQPQHF
TRBV7-8	TRBD1	TRBJ2-5	NA	TGTGCCAGCAGCGACCTCCCGGGACAGGGGTCCAGGAGAGAGACCCAGTACTTC	CASSDLPGQGSRRETQYF
TRBV18	NA	TRBJ1-1	NA	TGTGCCAGCTCACCATCGCTGGGGGCCGGTACTGAAGCTTTCTTT	CASSPSLGAGTEAFF
TRBV11-2	NA	TRBJ2-5	NA	TGTGCCAGCAGCTCGTACCAAGAGACCCAGTACTTC	CASSSYQETQYF
TRBV6-1	TRBD2	TRBJ2-1	NA	TGTGCCAGCAGTGAGGGACTAGCGGCCTACAATGAGCAGTTCTTC	CASSEGLAAYNEQFF
TRBV27	NA	TRBJ2-3	NA	TGTGCCAGCAGTTTGAGAGCCTCGAGCACAGATACGCAGTATTTT	CASSLRASSTDTQYF
TRBV27	NA	TRBJ1-4	NA	TGTGCCAGCACAGTGGCCAGGGGCGGTGCTGAAAAACTGTTTTTT	CASTVARGGAEKLFF
TRBV6-6	NA	TRBJ1-3	NA	TGTGCCAGCAGTTACGATGGCCCCGCCACCATATATTTT	CASSYDGPATIYF
TRBV29-1	NA	TRBJ2-1	NA	TGCAGCAGCGGGTGGGGGGATTCCTACAATGAGCAGTTCTTC	CSSGWGDSYNEQFF
TRBV7-9	TRBD1	TRBJ1-2	NA	TGTGCCAGCAGCTCGGGACAGACTAACTATGGCTACACCTTC	CASSSGQTNYGYTF
TRBV6-5	TRBD1	TRBJ2-7	few	TGTGCCAGCAGTTACTCCGTCTACAGGGGATCTTACGAGCAGTACTTC	CASSYSVYRGSYEQYF
TRBV7-7	NA	TRBJ1-6	NA	TGTGCCAGCAGCTTAGGGGCAGGGTCGGCCCTCCACTTT	CASSLGAGSALHF
TRBV6-4	TRBD1	TRBJ2-7	few	TGTGCCAGCAGCGGGACAGGGGATGTCTACGAGCAGTACTTC	CASSGTGDVYEQYF
TRBV5-1	NA	TRBJ1-5	NA	TGCGCCAGCAGTCCCTCGACCGGGAACCAGCCCCAGCATTTT	CASSPSTGNQPQHF
TRBV2	TRBD1	TRBJ2-5	NA	TGTGCCAGCAGTGGGGTAGGGGACAGGGGGCTGGAGACCCAGTACTTC	CASSGVGDRGLETQYF
TRBV18	NA	TRBJ1-2	once	TGTGCCAGCTCCTTCAACGCAGGGACAATAGGGTATGGCTACACCTTC	CASSFNAGTIGYGYTF
TRBV7-6	NA	TRBJ2-1	NA	TGTGCCAGCAGTCCTCGACCGGGACACCAACGCGGGGGTTTCAATGAGCAGTTCTTC	CASSPRPGHQRGGFNEQFF
TRBV6-6	NA	TRBJ1-2	NA	TGTGCCAGCCGGGGCGGGGAGTACTATGGCTACACCTTC	CASRGGEYYGYTF
TRBV25-1	TRBD1	TRBJ1-6	NA	TGTGCCAGCAGTGGGGGGACAGGGTCGGGACATTCACCCCTCCACTTT	CASSGGTGSGHSPLHF
TRBV5-4	NA	TRBJ2-7	NA	TGTGCCAGCAGCTTGAGAGGGGAGGACGACGAGCAGTACTTC	CASSLRGEDDEQYF
TRBV7-3	NA	TRBJ2-2	once	TGTGCCAGCAGCTCGACAGTGCCCGGGGAGCTGTTTTTT	CASSSTVPGELFF
TRBV5-1	NA	TRBJ2-5	NA	TGCGCCAGCAGCATAGGACACCGCCAAGAGACCCAGTACTTC	CASSIGHRQETQYF
TRBV5-1	NA	TRBJ2-7	NA	TGCGCCAGCAGCTTGGAAGGGGCCCCTGAGCAGTACTTC	CASSLEGAPEQYF
TRBV4-2	TRBD1	TRBJ1-5	NA	TGTGCCAGCAGCCAAGATCTTAGGGGGCGATCGGGTCAGCCCCAGCATTTT	CASSQDLRGRSGQPQHF
TRBV10-3	NA	TRBJ2-5	NA	TGTGCCACCGCTCCCCAGGAAGAGACCCAGTACTTC	CATAPQEETQYF
TRBV9	TRBD2	TRBJ2-3	NA	TGTGCCAGCAGCCTCCGCGGGACTAGCGGGAGGGCCGGGACAGATACGCAGTATTTT	CASSLRGTSGRAGTDTQYF